The 3 T cell receptor beta chains presented below share a single source sample, sequenced in a study of human T cells and chemical hapten exposure. Each CDR3 protein is one row after TCRdb ran MiXCR on the RACE reads. Here the sample spans about 68,000 distinct CDR3 sequences, over 9.5% being singletons. Indicated time point: pre-sensitization, week 0. Treatment defined: therapeutic diphenylcyclopropenone sensitization with weekly scalp DPC. The specimen was whole blood, collected in connection with sensitization to the hapten diphenylcyclopropenone (DPC). These receptors originate from a woman aged 50 to 60 with alopecia areata. Some clones in this sample may be carry-over from other donors' samples.

The V gene is TRBV28, the J gene TRBJ1-5, with D unresolved. Germline CDR1 and CDR2: MDHEN and SYDVKM. V lost 8 bases, J lost 4 bases, and 9 bases lay in between. This CDR3 has 12 residues. The CDR3 loop reads CASDTQNQPQHF. Written as DNA, the CDR3 is TGTGCCAGCGATACACAAAATCAGCCCCAGCATTTT.

This clonotype was seen ten or more times. The chain uses TRBV29-1 and TRBJ2-2; tentative D call: TRBD2 (5 bases). Trimming left V 7 bases short and J 0 bases short, with 12 bases between. Germline V gene data show CDR1 as SQVTM and CDR2 as ANQGSEA. This CDR3 region has 14 residues. CDR3 residues: CSARRGSNTGELFF. In DNA, the CDR3 is TGCAGCGCTCGCCGGGGATCGAACACCGGGGAGCTGTTTTTT.

The chain combines TRBV12-3 or TRBV12-4 with TRBJ2-1; either TRBD1 or TRBD2 may fit D (6 bases each). The CDR3 sequence is 15 residues long. V was trimmed by 2 bases and J by 2 bases, leaving 10 bases between them. The chain's CDR3 is CASSLHGGPYNEQFF. CDR3 in DNA: TGTGCCAGCAGTTTACACGGGGGCCCCTACAATGAGCAGTTCTTC.